A single sample gave rise to the 11 T cell receptor beta chains below, sequenced in a study of shared clonotypes between healthy human individuals. The table came from immunoSEQ multiplex PCR; TCRdb's copy has only in-frame clones and leaves some out. The sample holds millions of clones, roughly 94% seen once. The material sequenced was naive CD4+ T cells sorted from blood. The subset here: CD45RA+ positively selected. The receptors derive from a man younger than 35 in good health.

Concerning this clone itself: Other DNA sequences in this sample translate to the same CDR3. For the CDR3, the DNA is TGTGCCAGCAGCTTAGCCGGTCGGGATCAGCCCCAGCATTTT. Translation: CASSLAGRDQPQHF. This chain uses TRBV7-8 with TRBJ1-5; D is ambiguous. V gave up 0 bases and J gave up 5 bases, with 8 bases separating them. The CDR3 contains 14 residues. The germline CDR1 and CDR2 sequences are SGHVS and FQNEAQ.

This chain joins TRBV5-1 and TRBJ2-3; weak D call: TRBD2 (6 bases). CDR1 is SGHRS and CDR2 is YFSETQ in the germline V gene. The ends were cut back, 4 bases at V and 0 bases at J, with 9 bases in the middle. This CDR3 has 14 residues. The CDR3 DNA sequence: TGCGCCAGCAGCGAGCGGGTGAGCACAGATACGCAGTATTTT. As protein: CASSERVSTDTQYF.

The rearrangement uses TRBV27 and TRBJ2-7, with 8 bases fitting TRBD2. The CDR3 length is 16 residues. Losses at the gene ends were 6 bases for V and 0 bases for J; bases not matched to a gene: 10. The germline V gene encodes CDR1 MNHEY and CDR2 SMNVEV (reference sequence). The CDR3 is CASRTHAGGLSYEQYF. DNA of the CDR3: TGTGCCAGCAGAACTCATGCGGGGGGCCTCTCCTACGAGCAGTACTTC.

This chain links TRBV4-2 with TRBJ2-5; possibly TRBD1 or TRBD2 for D (5 bases each). V was trimmed by 4 bases and J by 5 bases, leaving 20 bases between them. Germline CDR1 reads LGHNA; CDR2 reads YNFKEQ. This CDR3 comprises 16 residues. The CDR3 region is CASSPFEGTPGETQYF. In DNA form, the CDR3 reads TGTGCCAGCAGCCCCTTTGAGGGGACCCCAGGGGAGACCCAGTACTTC.

V is TRBV6-1 and J is TRBJ2-6, with TRBD1 identical over 7 bases. Germline CDR1 MNHNS, CDR2 SASEGT. The CDR3 has 17 residues. J was trimmed by 0 bases and V by 4 bases; bases with no gene match: 6. CDR3 region: CASSVRTGNSGANVLTF. The CDR3 bases are TGTGCCAGCAGTGTTAGGACAGGTAACTCTGGGGCCAACGTCCTGACTTTC.

The J gene is TRBJ2-1, the V gene TRBV5-4; TRBD2 matches 9 bases. The CDR3 covers 16 residues. Germline assignment: CDR1 SGHNT and CDR2 YYREEE (reference sequence). Trimming at V came to 3 bases and at J to 4 bases, leaving 8 bases not matched to a gene. Here the CDR3 reads CASSSMLAGAYNEQFF. The DNA for the CDR3 is TGTGCCAGCAGCTCCATGTTAGCGGGAGCTTACAATGAGCAGTTCTTC.

This clone appeared once. The chain couples TRBV27 to TRBJ2-4, with D maybe TRBD1 (6 bases). Trimming shortened V by 6 bases and J by 3 bases, and 21 bases separated the two germline ends. This CDR3 has 17 residues. Looked up from germline, CDR1 is MNHEY and CDR2 is SMNVEV (reference sequence). The CDR3 DNA reads as TGTGCCAGCAGCCCGGGAAAGGGGGAGAGGGTCAAAAACATTCAGTACTTC. Translating it yields CASSPGKGERVKNIQYF.

Worth noting for this clone: The identical CDR3 is also encoded by other nucleotide sequences in the sample. The chain joins TRBV11-2 to TRBJ2-5; D remains ambiguous. CDR3 size: 13 residues. CDR1 and CDR2 (germline): SGHAT, FQNNGV. V was trimmed by 1 base and J by 1 base, leaving 4 bases between them. CDR3 residues: CASSLGSQETQYF. The CDR3 DNA sequence: TGTGCCAGCAGCTTAGGAAGCCAAGAGACCCAGTACTTC.

V gene TRBV5-4 combines with J gene TRBJ2-3; the D gene is possibly TRBD2 (6 bases). V lost 4 bases, J lost 3 bases, and 21 bases lay in between. CDR1 SGHNT and CDR2 YYREEE come from the germline V gene (reference sequence). The CDR3 totals 17 residues. The CDR3 is CASSRSLGSGGTDTQYF. The CDR3 DNA is TGTGCCAGCAGCCGCTCTTTAGGTTCCGGGGGAACAGATACGCAGTATTTT.

The sample holds one count of this clone. As DNA, the CDR3 is TGTGCCAGCAGCTCCAAGACACCCAGTTGGAACACTGAAGCTTTCTTT. This codes for CASSSKTPSWNTEAFF. This sequence joins TRBV11-2 and TRBJ1-1; D remains unclear. The CDR3 spans 16 residues. Trimming took 4 bases from V and 1 from J, leaving 16 bases between them. The V gene's germline CDR1 is SGHAT and CDR2 FQNNGV.

The CDR3: CASSEVAPGSNQPQHF. The CDR3 DNA reads TGTGCCAGCAGTGAAGTAGCCCCAGGGAGCAATCAGCCCCAGCATTTT. V is TRBV2 and J is TRBJ1-5; D is possibly TRBD1 (5 bases). There are 16 residues in the CDR3. Trimming pared 1 base from V and 1 base from J, leaving 11 bases between. The germline V gene encodes CDR1 SNHLY and CDR2 FYNNEI.